This T cell receptor (beta chain) was retrieved from a study of T cell responses to AZD1222 COVID-19 vaccine. Study-wide points: Spike-specific TCR breadth and depth grew following two AZD1222 doses.

As for this clone: Its matching antigen is unknown.

The germline V and J ends were trimmed by 4 bases and 2 bases, with 9 bases remaining between them. This CDR3 spans 15 amino acids. Germline V gene lookup returns CDR1 MDHEN and CDR2 SYDVKM. Sequencing was performed with immunoSEQ multiplex PCR; in TCRdb, only in-frame clones are kept and a portion is missing. The data show about 90,000 clones, 80% to 90% seen once. The sequence came from an adult in good health. The rearrangement joins TRBV28 to TRBJ2-6; D is unclear. This specimen consisted of peripheral blood, obtained on day 0 of AZD1222 vaccination. CDR3 nucleotide sequence: TGTGCCAGCAGTTCTACCCGGGCTGGGGCCAACGTCCTGACTTTC. Protein product: CASSSTRAGANVLTF.